A single sample gave rise to the 11 T cell receptor beta chains below, sequenced in a study of shared clonotypes between healthy human individuals. Naive CD8 populations comprised CD45RO-negative cells positively selected for CCR7, excluding terminally differentiated effector memory CD45RA+ cells. TCRdb keeps only in-frame clones here, not all; method: immunoSEQ multiplex PCR. The sample shows about 590,000 clones, 95% of them seen only once. The sequencing sample was made of naive CD8+ T cells sorted from blood. These receptors all come from a young woman in good health.

The chain combines TRBV19 with TRBJ2-7; 9 bases map to TRBD1. Germline-derived CDR1 and CDR2 are LNHDA and SQIVND (reference sequence). CDR3 length equals 13 residues. The ends lost 6 bases at V and 6 bases at J; junction bases unmatched: 6. The CDR3 DNA sequence: TGTGCCAGTAGCCCGGGACAGGGCTTCGAGCAGTACTTC. Residues: CASSPGQGFEQYF. Looking up the rest from reference TRBV19 and TRBJ2-7 gives the full variable domain: DGGITQSPKYLFRKEGQNVTLSCEQNLNHDAMYWYRQDPGQGLRLIYYSQIVNDFQKGDIAEGYSVSREKKESFPLTVTSAQKNPTAFYLCASSPGQGFEQYFGPGTRLTVT.

This chain connects TRBV6-5 to TRBJ2-7; TRBD2 might be the D (5 bases). With 5 bases removed from V and 3 bases from J, the gap between germline ends came to 11 bases. In germline, CDR1 is MNHEY, CDR2 SVGAGI. The CDR3 totals 13 residues. CDR3 DNA: TGTGCCAGCAGTCCGACGGGATTCTACGAGCAGTACTTC. The encoded protein is CASSPTGFYEQYF.

CDR3: CASSLSSTGELFF. For the CDR3, the DNA is TGTGCCAGCAGTTTGTCCAGCACCGGGGAGCTGTTTTTT. The chain uses TRBV28 and TRBJ2-2; D is uncertain. The CDR3 runs to 13 residues. CDR1 is MDHEN and CDR2 is SYDVKM in the germline V gene. Trimming removed 3 bases from V and 4 bases from J, with 6 bases in between.

The chain joins TRBV7-7 to TRBJ2-2, with TRBD1 as a possible D gene (6 bases). The ends were cut back, 5 bases at V and 3 bases at J, with 16 bases in the middle. Germline assignment: CDR1 SSHAT and CDR2 FNYEAQ (reference sequence). The CDR3 sequence is 16 residues long. The CDR3 DNA reads TGTGCCAGCAGCACCGAGGGGGAGCAGGACACCGGGGAGCTGTTTTTT. It codes for CASSTEGEQDTGELFF.

The J gene is TRBJ2-1, the V gene TRBV5-4, with TRBD2 matching 7 bases. The germline gives CDR1 SGHNT, CDR2 YYREEE (reference sequence). The CDR3 contains 15 residues. V shed 4 bases, J shed 2 bases, and the junction held 6 bases outside the gene matches. CDR3 protein: CASSGSSGAYNEQFF. CDR3 in DNA: TGTGCCAGCAGCGGGTCTAGCGGAGCCTACAATGAGCAGTTCTTC.

V usage is TRBV19 and J usage is TRBJ1-1; D call uncertain. Trimming stripped 3 bases from V and 8 bases from J, with 10 bases between. CDR1 and CDR2 (germline): LNHDA, SQIVND (reference sequence). This CDR3 region has 12 residues. The CDR3 coding sequence is TGTGCCAGTAGTATCCCCGGGCAGGAAGCTTTCTTT. Its translation is CASSIPGQEAFF.

V is TRBV29-1 and J is TRBJ2-5; tentatively, D is TRBD1 or TRBD2 (7 bases each). TRBJ2-7 explains the end of the DNA better; the J call may be wrong. Germline V gene data show CDR1 as SQVTM and CDR2 as ANQGSEA. The CDR3 covers 16 residues. The CDR3 loop reads CSVEIQGGPSRYEQYF. Here the CDR3 DNA reads TGCAGCGTTGAAATTCAGGGGGGGCCAAGCCGCTACGAGCAGTACTTC.

The chain has TRBV5-1 and TRBJ2-5, with no clear D. The DNA end lines up better with TRBJ2-7; the J call may be wrong. The germline V gene has CDR1 SGHRS and CDR2 YFSETQ. This CDR3 region has 14 residues. In DNA, the CDR3 is TGCGCCAGCAGCTCGGTTCGAGGTCCCTACGAGCAGTACTTC. Its protein product is CASSSVRGPYEQYF.

The chain is built from TRBV4-2 and TRBJ2-5; D might be TRBD1 or TRBD2, each matching 5 bases. Germline CDR1 reads LGHNA; CDR2 reads YNFKEQ. V was shortened by 5 bases and J by 4 bases, with 17 bases between the two germline ends. The length of the CDR3 is 15 residues. CDR3 residues: CASSYQGATAETQYF. CDR3 DNA sequence: TGTGCCAGCAGCTATCAGGGAGCGACGGCAGAGACCCAGTACTTC.

The CDR3 coding sequence is TGTGCCAGCACAACCCCCGGACTAGCGGGAGGGCGATCCTACAATGAGCAGTTCTTC. It specifies CASTTPGLAGGRSYNEQFF. The chain has TRBV28 and TRBJ2-1; 15 bases line up with TRBD2. Germline loops: CDR1 MDHEN, CDR2 SYDVKM. There are 19 residues in the CDR3. The V segment lost 7 bases and the J segment 1 base; nucleotides outside the gene matches: 11.

V and J are TRBV19 and TRBJ1-2; D not resolved. This CDR3 region has 15 residues. Germline V gene data show CDR1 as LNHDA and CDR2 as SQIVND (reference sequence). V lost 7 bases to trimming and J lost 2 bases, with 17 bases between them. CDR3 protein: CASTPLSLGNYGYTF. CDR3 nucleotide sequence: TGTGCCAGTACCCCACTTTCGTTAGGGAACTATGGCTACACCTTC.